This T cell receptor (beta chain) was found in a study of glioma-infiltrating T cells after dendritic cell vaccination. The time point here: after dendritic cell vaccination, including at tumor progression/relapse. Clones were read by immunoSEQ multiplex PCR, and TCRdb kept only the in-frame ones, dropping some. The data contain some 24,000 clones, approximately 89% of them singletons. The sample in question was blood, obtained after dendritic cell vaccination. The source of this sequence is a human donor with glioblastoma.

The CDR3 bases are TGTGCCAGCAGCCGTCATTTACCCTCTTCGGGAGATACGCAGTATTTT. Residues: CASSRHLPSSGDTQYF. The chain combines TRBV14 with TRBJ2-3; D uncertain. CDR1 is SGHDN, CDR2 FVKESK, per germline. V was cut by 4 bases and J by 5 bases, with 19 bases left in between. The CDR3 loop spans 16 amino acids.